This T cell receptor (beta chain) was captured in a study of cytotoxic CD8 clonotypes in ibrutinib-treated CLL. TCRdb keeps only in-frame clones here, not all; method: immunoSEQ multiplex PCR. Altogether a few hundred thousand clones are present, about 80% being singletons, with the ten largest covering under 8.5%. Germline loops: CDR1 SQVTM, CDR2 ANQGSEA. The CDR3 runs 13 residues. V lost 1 base and J lost 1, with 7 bases in between. Sequencing used PBMCs, obtained before ibrutinib treatment. This sequence was found in a human donor with chronic lymphocytic leukemia. The chain links TRBV29-1 to TRBJ1-1; D uncertain. As DNA, the CDR3 is TGCAGCGTTGAAGGCCCAGAGAACACTGAAGCTTTCTTT. The encoded protein is CSVEGPENTEAFF. The full variable domain, with the rest looked up from reference TRBV29-1 and TRBJ1-1, is SAVISQKPSRDICQRGTSLTIQCQVDSQVTMMFWYRQQPGQSLTLIATANQGSEATYESGFVIDKFPISRPNLTFSTLTVSNMSPEDSSIYLCSVEGPENTEAFFGQGTRLTVV.